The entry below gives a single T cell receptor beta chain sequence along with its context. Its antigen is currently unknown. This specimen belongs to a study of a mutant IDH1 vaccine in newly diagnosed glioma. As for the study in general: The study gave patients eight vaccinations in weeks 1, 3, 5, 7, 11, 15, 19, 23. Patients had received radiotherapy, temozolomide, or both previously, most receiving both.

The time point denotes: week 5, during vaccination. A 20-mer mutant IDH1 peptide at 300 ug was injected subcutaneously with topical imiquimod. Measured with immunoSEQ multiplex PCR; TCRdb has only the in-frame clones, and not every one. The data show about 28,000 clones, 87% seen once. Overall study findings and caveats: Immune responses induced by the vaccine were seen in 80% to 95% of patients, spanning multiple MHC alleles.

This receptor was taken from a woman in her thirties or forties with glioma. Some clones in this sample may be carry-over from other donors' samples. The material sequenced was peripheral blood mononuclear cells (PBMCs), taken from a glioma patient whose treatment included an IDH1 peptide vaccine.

CDR3 DNA sequence: TGTGCCAGCAGCATTGGGACAGGGACGACCTACGAGCAGTACTTC. Translating gives CASSIGTGTTYEQYF. The chain recombines TRBV13 with TRBJ2-5; TRBD1 matches at 9 bases. Gene TRBJ2-7 matches the end of the DNA better, so the J call may be wrong. From germline, CDR1 is PRHDT and CDR2 FYEKMQ (reference sequence). This CDR3 region has 15 residues.